Shown below are 14 T cell receptor beta chains from a single sample sequenced in a study of STAT5B mutations in CD4+ large granular lymphocyte leukemia. Using immunoSEQ multiplex PCR, the repertoire was profiled, and TCRdb retains in-frame clones only, with some absent. The table shows tens of thousands of clones, with roughly 84% occurring only once. Source material: CD4+ T cells from blood buffy coats. These receptors all stem from a human donor in good health.

This chain connects TRBV2 to TRBJ1-6; D ambiguous. Germline CDR1 and CDR2: SNHLY and FYNNEI. V lost 0 bases and J 6 bases, leaving 6 bases between the germline ends. There are 14 residues in the CDR3. The CDR3 DNA reads as TGTGCCAGCAGTGAAGCGTGGAGTAATTCACCCCTCCACTTT. This codes for CASSEAWSNSPLHF.

The chain employs TRBV6-5 and TRBJ2-3; D is perhaps TRBD2 (5 bases). Trimming removed 5 bases at V and 6 bases at J, with 9 bases between. The CDR3 covers 12 residues. The germline gives CDR1 MNHEY, CDR2 SVGAGI. This chain's CDR3 is CASSKLGDTQYF. DNA for the CDR3: TGTGCCAGCAGTAAACTAGGCGATACGCAGTATTTT.

V and J are TRBV2 and TRBJ2-1; D is unresolved. Germline-derived CDR1 and CDR2 are SNHLY and FYNNEI. Trimming pared 2 bases from V and 10 bases from J, leaving 12 bases between. CDR3 length: 13 residues. CDR3 residues: CASSERMVGEQFF. In nucleotides, the CDR3 is TGTGCCAGCAGTGAAAGGATGGTCGGGGAGCAGTTCTTC.

The V and J genes are TRBV11-2 and TRBJ2-1; 9 bases align to TRBD1. The V and J ends lost 5 bases and 8 bases, in that order; junction bases with no gene match: 10. The V gene's germline CDR1 is SGHAT and CDR2 FQNNGV. The CDR3 runs to 15 residues. The DNA for the CDR3 is TGTGCCAGCAGCGCCGGGACAGGGTTTTTGGATGAGCAGTTCTTC. Translating gives CASSAGTGFLDEQFF.

The gene calls are TRBV9 and TRBJ2-1; D unresolved. Trimming took off 2 bases at V and 6 bases at J, with 6 bases between the two ends. Germline values: CDR1 SGDLS, CDR2 YYNGEE. CDR3 length: 12 residues. CDR3: CASSVLFNEQFF. The CDR3 bases are TGTGCCAGCAGCGTCCTCTTCAATGAGCAGTTCTTC.

V gene TRBV5-1 combines with J gene TRBJ2-7; D gene unclear. Deletions cut 3 bases from V and 4 bases from J, with 5 bases between. CDR3 length equals 11 residues. The germline gives CDR1 SGHRS, CDR2 YFSETQ. The CDR3 DNA reads as TGCGCCAGCAGCTCCGCTTACGAGCAGTACTTC. Amino acids: CASSSAYEQYF.

V and J are TRBV28 and TRBJ1-2; D gene uncertain. Trimming shortened V by 5 bases and J by 2 bases, and 6 bases separated the two germline ends. The CDR3 is 12 residues long. Germline assignment: CDR1 MDHEN and CDR2 SYDVKM. The CDR3 loop reads CASSIRNYGYTF. CDR3 in DNA: TGTGCCAGCAGTATTAGAAACTATGGCTACACCTTC.

The V call is TRBV5-1, the J call TRBJ2-1, with 15 bases matching TRBD2. The CDR3 totals 17 residues. The J segment lost 2 bases and the V segment lost 2 bases, leaving 2 bases of the junction unmatched. From germline, CDR1 is SGHRS and CDR2 YFSETQ. The CDR3 loop reads CASSFGTSGRTYNEQFF. DNA for the CDR3: TGCGCCAGCAGCTTTGGGACTAGCGGGAGGACCTACAATGAGCAGTTCTTC. Supplemented by reference TRBV5-1 and TRBJ2-1, the full variable domain reads KAGVTQTPRYLIKTRGQQVTLSCSPISGHRSVSWYQQTPGQGLQFLFEYFSETQRNKGNFPGRFSGRQFSNSRSEMNVSTLELGDSALYLCASSFGTSGRTYNEQFFGPGTRLTVL.

The V gene is TRBV9, the J gene TRBJ2-1, with TRBD2 matching 9 bases. Per the germline V gene, CDR1 is SGDLS and CDR2 is YYNGEE. Trimming removed 4 bases from V and 6 bases from J; junction bases left unmatched: 8. This CDR3 is built from 15 residues. The CDR3 here is CASSRRAGGPNEQFF. The CDR3 DNA follows: TGTGCCAGCAGCCGCCGGGCGGGGGGGCCCAATGAGCAGTTCTTC.

This chain connects TRBV10-3 to TRBJ2-7; 11 positions agree with TRBD2. Losses at the gene ends were 5 bases for V and 4 bases for J; bases not matched to a gene: 4. Germline V gives CDR1 ENHRY, CDR2 SYGVKD. The CDR3 sequence is 14 residues long. The CDR3 region has the DNA TGTGCCATCAGTAAGGGACTAGCGGAGTACGAGCAGTACTTC. Protein sequence: CAISKGLAEYEQYF.

This chain joins TRBV6-1 and TRBJ1-4, with TRBD1 identical over 7 bases. CDR1 and CDR2 from the germline V gene are MNHNS and SASEGT. The CDR3 runs to 12 residues. Germline trimming cut 4 bases from V and 13 bases from J; bases unmatched to any gene: 6. The DNA of the CDR3 is TGTGCCAGCAGTGGACAGGGTGTACTACTGTTTTTT. This sequence encodes CASSGQGVLLFF.

The CDR3: CASSLSGRETQYF. As DNA, the CDR3 is TGTGCCAGCAGTTTATCAGGGCGGGAGACCCAGTACTTC. This sequence joins TRBV28 and TRBJ2-5; maybe TRBD1 (5 bases). The V end was cut by 1 base, the J end by 5 bases, with 8 bases between. CDR3 length: 13 residues. The V gene's germline CDR1 is MDHEN and CDR2 SYDVKM.

This clone occurred once. The J gene is TRBJ2-1, the V gene TRBV19; D is undetermined. V dropped 1 base and J dropped 13 bases, with 14 bases sitting between them. The CDR3 runs 13 residues. Germline CDR1 is LNHDA and CDR2 is SQIVND (reference sequence). CDR3 bases: TGTGCCAGTAGTATAGGGTTCCGGGTGGACCAGTTCTTC. This sequence encodes CASSIGFRVDQFF.

The chain has TRBV11-3 and TRBJ1-4; maybe TRBD1 (6 bases). V gave up 1 base and J gave up 5 bases, with 8 bases separating them. Germline CDR1 and CDR2: SGHNT and YENEEA. This CDR3 contains 14 residues. The CDR3 protein is CASSLGQENEKLFF. The CDR3 DNA reads as TGTGCCAGCAGCTTAGGACAGGAGAATGAAAAACTGTTTTTT. Full variable domain (outside the CDR3, taken from reference TRBV11-3 and TRBJ1-4): EAGVVQSPRYKIIEKKQPVAFWCNPISGHNTLYWYLQNLGQGPELLIRYENEEAVDDSQLPKDRFSAERLKGVDSTLKIQPAELGDSAVYLCASSLGQENEKLFFGSGTQLSVL.